This T cell receptor beta chain was obtained from a study of yellow fever vaccine responses in identical twins. About this clonotype itself: No antigen is known for it.

Study-wide points: Twins reportedly had a vaccine T cell response that seemed partly convergent, partly personalized.

TCRdb re-called the RT-PCR reads with MiXCR, one entry per CDR3 protein. The sample lists under 3,000 distinct CDR3 sequences, about nine tenths seen once, with about 1.8% in the top ten. Per germline, CDR1 SGHAT and CDR2 FQDESV (reference sequence). CDR3 length: 16 amino acids. J lost 5 bases, V lost 5 bases, and 9 bases had no gene match. The specimen comprised T cells from blood (PBMCs), unsorted or a sorted subset (not recorded which), sampled before or after yellow fever vaccination (not recorded which). The chain couples TRBV11-1 to TRBJ2-5, with TRBD2 matching over 12 bases. The clonotype originates from a female donor who received the yellow fever vaccine. The CDR3 sequence: CASSARLAGVGETQYF. In DNA form, the CDR3 reads TGTGCCAGCAGCGCACGACTAGCGGGGGTCGGGGAGACCCAGTACTTC.